The sequence of this TCR beta chain was determined in a study of blood T cell repertoires in COVID-19. About the research overall: COVID-19 samples, acute and convalescent, were from the United States, Italy and Spain.

CDR1 and CDR2 (germline): KGHDR, SFDVKD. This CDR3 contains 15 residues. Trimming removed 3 bases from V and 4 bases from J; junction bases left unmatched: 4. Original data processing: Cell counts per sample came from amplifying reference gene primers. Libraries were prepared by immunoSEQ multiplex PCR; TCRdb keeps only in-frame clonotypes and omits some of them. For V, J and clone size, that table is used; D and trimming come from the DNA. Among 87,000 or so clones listed, about 89% were seen once. This clonotype originated in a human donor with acute or convalescent COVID-19. The donor label of this sample is uncertain. Sequencing was done on a sample of peripheral blood. The genes are TRBV24-1 and TRBJ1-3; 8 bases fit TRBD1. The CDR3 sequence: CATSDPGTGGNTIYF. Written as DNA, the CDR3 is TGTGCCACCAGTGATCCAGGGACAGGCGGAAACACCATATATTTT.